These 8 T cell receptor beta chains originate from one sample sequenced in a study of blood T cell repertoires in COVID-19. The data were produced by immunoSEQ multiplex PCR, yet TCRdb's version contains in-frame clones alone and is incomplete. The sample lists around 71,000 clones; about 86% were seen once. The source material was peripheral blood. These receptors all come from a man between 65 and 80 years old with acute or convalescent COVID-19.

The V and J genes are TRBV9 and TRBJ1-6; tentatively, D is TRBD1 (5 bases). V shed 0 bases and J shed 7 bases, with 11 bases lying between them. The CDR3 contains 15 residues. Per the germline V gene, CDR1 is SGDLS and CDR2 is YYNGEE. DNA for the CDR3: TGTGCCAGCAGCGTAGTTGAGCAGGGAAATTCACCCCTCCACTTT. It yields the protein CASSVVEQGNSPLHF.

The J gene is TRBJ2-1, the V gene TRBV7-3, with 7 bases aligning to TRBD2. Germline trimming cut 5 bases from V and 6 bases from J; bases unmatched to any gene: 7. This CDR3 is 14 amino acids long. Germline assignment: CDR1 SGHTA and CDR2 FQGTGA. The CDR3 DNA reads as TGTGCCAGCAGCCTCCCGACGGGAGGCAATGAGCAGTTCTTC. Its protein product is CASSLPTGGNEQFF.

The chain carries TRBV15 and TRBJ1-2, with 12 nucleotides matching TRBD1. The germline V gene encodes CDR1 LNHNV and CDR2 YYDKDF (reference sequence). The CDR3 consists of 18 residues. With 7 bases clipped from V and 4 bases from J, the junction kept 16 bases outside the gene matches. The CDR3 sequence: CATTPSRGQGAAVYGYTF. Written as DNA, the CDR3 is TGTGCCACCACTCCGAGCAGGGGACAGGGGGCGGCGGTCTATGGCTACACCTTC.

V and J are TRBV28 and TRBJ2-7, with 9 bases aligning to TRBD1. This CDR3 contains 15 residues. Germline lookup yields CDR1 MDHEN and CDR2 SYDVKM. V shed 4 bases and J 4 bases; nucleotides not matched to a gene: 8. CDR3: CASSSDRGTTYEQYF. The CDR3 DNA sequence: TGTGCCAGCAGTTCCGACAGGGGGACCACATACGAGCAGTACTTC.

The V and J genes are TRBV10-3 and TRBJ2-5, with 7 bases identical to TRBD2. This CDR3 spans 14 amino acids. J lost 5 bases, V lost 6 bases, and 9 bases had no gene match. CDR1 is ENHRY and CDR2 is SYGVKD in the germline V gene. CDR3 nucleotides: TGTGCCATCAGGAGCGGGGCCGAGGCTGAGACCCAGTACTTC. It encodes CAIRSGAEAETQYF.

The chain couples TRBV30 to TRBJ2-1; 7 nucleotides align to TRBD2. Germline V gene lookup returns CDR1 GTSNPN and CDR2 SVGIG (reference sequence). Trimming cost V 4 bases and J 4 bases; bases outside gene matches: 1. This CDR3 is 12 amino acids long. CDR3 nucleotides: TGTGCCTGGACTAGCGGTTACAATGAGCAGTTCTTC. Translated, it gives CAWTSGYNEQFF.

The chain links TRBV7-9 to TRBJ1-3; 9 bases fit TRBD1. Losses at the gene ends were 4 bases for V and 4 bases for J; bases not matched to a gene: 14. The CDR3 is 18 residues long. The V gene's germline CDR1 is SEHNR and CDR2 FQNEAQ (reference sequence). This chain's CDR3 is CASSSPSSRTGDGNTIYF. In DNA form, the CDR3 reads TGTGCCAGCAGCTCCCCAAGCTCCCGGACAGGGGACGGAAACACCATATATTTT.

The V and J genes are TRBV30 and TRBJ1-5, with 12 bases matching TRBD1. The junction had 15 bases not matched to a gene; V was cut back by 2 bases and J by 7 bases. Germline CDR1 GTSNPN, CDR2 SVGIG (reference sequence). This CDR3 has 18 amino acids. Written as DNA, the CDR3 is TGTGCCTGGAGTAAATCCGGGACAGGGGGCTGGGGAGGCCAGCCCCAGCATTTT. The encoded protein is CAWSKSGTGGWGGQPQHF.